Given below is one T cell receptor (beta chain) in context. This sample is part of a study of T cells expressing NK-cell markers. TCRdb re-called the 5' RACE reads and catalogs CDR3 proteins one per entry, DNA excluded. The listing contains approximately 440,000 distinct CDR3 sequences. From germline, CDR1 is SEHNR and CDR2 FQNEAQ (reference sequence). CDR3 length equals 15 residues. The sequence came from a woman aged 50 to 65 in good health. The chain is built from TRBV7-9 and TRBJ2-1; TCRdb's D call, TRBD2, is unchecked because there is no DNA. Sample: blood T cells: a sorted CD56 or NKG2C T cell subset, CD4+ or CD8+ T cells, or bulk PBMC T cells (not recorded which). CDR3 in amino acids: CASSASGASYNEQFF.